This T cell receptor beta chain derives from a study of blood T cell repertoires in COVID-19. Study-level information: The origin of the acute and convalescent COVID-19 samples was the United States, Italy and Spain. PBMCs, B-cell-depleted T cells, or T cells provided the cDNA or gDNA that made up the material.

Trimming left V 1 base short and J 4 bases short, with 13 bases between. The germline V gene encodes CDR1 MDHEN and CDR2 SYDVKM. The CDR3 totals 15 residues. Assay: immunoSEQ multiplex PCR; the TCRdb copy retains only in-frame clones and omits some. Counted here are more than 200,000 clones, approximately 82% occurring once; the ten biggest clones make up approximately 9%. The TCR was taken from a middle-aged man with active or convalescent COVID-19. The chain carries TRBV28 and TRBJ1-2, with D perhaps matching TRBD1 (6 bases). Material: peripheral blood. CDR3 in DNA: TGTGCCAGCAGTTTATACGCTCAGGGGATCTATGGCTACACCTTC. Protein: CASSLYAQGIYGYTF.